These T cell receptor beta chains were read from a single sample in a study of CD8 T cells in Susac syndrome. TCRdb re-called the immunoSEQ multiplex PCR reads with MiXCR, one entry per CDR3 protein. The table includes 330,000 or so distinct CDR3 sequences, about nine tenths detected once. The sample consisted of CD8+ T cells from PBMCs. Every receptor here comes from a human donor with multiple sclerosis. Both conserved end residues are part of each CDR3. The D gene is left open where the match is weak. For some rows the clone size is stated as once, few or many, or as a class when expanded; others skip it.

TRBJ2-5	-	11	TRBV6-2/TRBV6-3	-	TGTGCCAGCAGGGTTCAAGAGACCCAGTACTTC	CASRVQETQYF
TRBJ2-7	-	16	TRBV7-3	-	TGTGCCAGCAGCTTAGGTCCAGCGGTCGGAATTTACGAGCAGTACTTC	CASSLGPAVGIYEQYF
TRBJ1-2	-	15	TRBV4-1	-	TGCGCCAGCAGCCAAGAGGTGGGGGGGGTCTATGGCTACACCTTC	CASSQEVGGVYGYTF
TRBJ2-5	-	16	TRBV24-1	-	TGTGCCACCAGTGATTTCAGCGTGGACGGCCAAGAGACCCAGTACTTC	CATSDFSVDGQETQYF
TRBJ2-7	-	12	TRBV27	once	TGTGCCAGCAGTGCGACGGGCTACGAGCAGTACTTC	CASSATGYEQYF
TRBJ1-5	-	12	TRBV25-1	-	TGTGCCAGCATTTTCCGCAATCAGCCCCAGCATTTT	CASIFRNQPQHF
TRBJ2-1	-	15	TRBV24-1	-	TGTGCCACCAGTGACTCCTGGACAGACTACAATGAGCAGTTCTTC	CATSDSWTDYNEQFF
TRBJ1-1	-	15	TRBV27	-	TGTGCCAGCACCCCCGCGGGGGGCTCGGGCACTGAAGCTTTCTTT	CASTPAGGSGTEAFF
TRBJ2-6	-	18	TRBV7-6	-	TGTGCCAGCAGCTCCTACAGTCCCAGGTCTCTGGGGGCCAACGTCCTGACTTTC	CASSSYSPRSLGANVLTF
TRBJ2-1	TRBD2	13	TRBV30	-	TGTGCCTGGAGGGCGGGAGGCCCCAATGAGCAGTTCTTC	CAWRAGGPNEQFF
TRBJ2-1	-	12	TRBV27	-	TGTGCCAGCAGTTCTTTGATCAATGAGCAGTTCTTC	CASSSLINEQFF
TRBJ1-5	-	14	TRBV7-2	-	TGTGCCAGCAGCTTAGATGTTAGATTAAGGCCCCAGCATTTT	CASSLDVRLRPQHF
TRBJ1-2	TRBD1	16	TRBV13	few	TGTGCCAGCAGCTCCGGGACAGGGGTTACTAACTATGGCTACACCTTC	CASSSGTGVTNYGYTF
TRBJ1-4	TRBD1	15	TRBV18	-	TGTGCCAGCTCATCGGACCAGGGGGCGGACGAAAAACTGTTTTTT	CASSSDQGADEKLFF
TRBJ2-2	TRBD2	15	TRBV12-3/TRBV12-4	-	TGTGCCAGCAGTTTAGGGGTCCTAGCGGGCGGGGAGCTGTTTTTT	CASSLGVLAGGELFF
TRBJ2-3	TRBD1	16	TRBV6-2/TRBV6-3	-	TGTGCCAGCAGGTTGACAGGGCTGTCATCCCGTGATACGCAGTATTTT	CASRLTGLSSRDTQYF
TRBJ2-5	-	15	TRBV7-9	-	TGTGCCAGCAGCGCGGGACAGCGCTTAGGAGAGACCCAGTACTTC	CASSAGQRLGETQYF
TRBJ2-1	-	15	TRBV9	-	TGTGCCAGCAGCGTCGGGATCGGGGCTTACAATGAGCAGTTCTTC	CASSVGIGAYNEQFF
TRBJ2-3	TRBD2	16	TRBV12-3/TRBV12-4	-	TGTGCCAGCAGTTTAGAAGCGGGAGAAGGCCCAGATACGCAGTATTTT	CASSLEAGEGPDTQYF
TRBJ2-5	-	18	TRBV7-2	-	TGTGCCAGCAGCTTAGGAGGATGGGGACTCTTATCTCAAGAGACCCAGTACTTC	CASSLGGWGLLSQETQYF
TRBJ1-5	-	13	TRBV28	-	TGTGCCAGCAGTCCCTCACAGGGACAGCCCCAGCATTTT	CASSPSQGQPQHF
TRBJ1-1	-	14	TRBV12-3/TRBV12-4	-	TGTGCCAGCACCATTTCCCTAGGGGCCACTGAAGCTTTCTTT	CASTISLGATEAFF
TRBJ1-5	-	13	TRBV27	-	TGTGCCAGCACTTCCAGGGCAGGACAGCCCCAGCATTTT	CASTSRAGQPQHF